This TCR beta chain was recorded in a study of identical twins. As concerns this clonotype: The antigen is unknown.

The germline V and J ends were trimmed by 2 bases and 0 bases, with 11 bases remaining between them. CDR1 and CDR2 (germline): MDHEN, SYDVKM. The CDR3 extends over 16 amino acids. MiXCR was run by TCRdb on the 5' RACE reads, yielding one entry per CDR3 protein. The table records about 690,000 distinct CDR3 sequences, around 6% of them present only once. Study observations and caveats: Donors were not followed over many years; analysis was cross-sectional. Modelling approaches yielded underestimates of out-of-frame TCR alpha sharing between monozygotic twins.

The rearrangement links TRBV28 to TRBJ1-5; D uncertain. Material for sequencing was naive T cells sorted from blood. This TCR derives from a man between 18 and 35 years old in good health. The CDR3 is CASSLPAGISNQPQHF. CDR3 nucleotides: TGTGCCAGCAGTTTACCGGCAGGAATTAGCAATCAGCCCCAGCATTTT. Using reference TRBV28 and TRBJ1-5 for the parts outside the CDR3, the full variable domain is DVKVTQSSRYLVKRTGEKVFLECVQDMDHENMFWYRQDPGLGLRLIYFSYDVKMKEKGDIPEGYSVSREKKERFSLILESASTNQTSMYLCASSLPAGISNQPQHFGDGTRLSIL.